This T cell receptor (beta chain) came from a study of response to subunit inactivated influenza vaccine. TCRdb reprocessed the RT-PCR reads via MiXCR and lists one record per CDR3 protein. The sample has around 320,000 distinct CDR3 sequences, around 22% seen once. On this clonotype: Its specificity is not known.

V lost 6 bases to trimming and J lost 0 bases, with 8 bases between them. The germline CDR1 and CDR2 sequences are SNHLY and FYNNEI. CDR3 size: 13 residues. The study's findings and limits: The authors suggested that few new T cells are recruited per seasonal influenza vaccination.

This receptor was taken from a man in his fifties or sixties who received an inactivated influenza vaccine. Sequenced material: PBMCs from blood, taken less than 22 months after vaccination. The V gene is TRBV2, the J gene TRBJ1-1; D is ambiguous. This chain's CDR3 is CASRATLNTEAFF. CDR3 DNA: TGTGCCAGCAGGGCGACACTGAACACTGAAGCTTTCTTT.